A single sample gave rise to the 16 T cell receptor beta chains below, sequenced in a study of blood T cell repertoires in COVID-19. Sequenced by immunoSEQ multiplex PCR; TCRdb stores in-frame clones only, minus some. The sample has a few hundred thousand clones; 82% are singletons. The sample consisted of peripheral blood. These receptors all come from a woman in her 70s with COVID-19, enrolled during active disease.

About this clone: This same CDR3 is encoded by further DNA sequences in the sample. CDR3 amino acids: CASSPGTGDSPLHF. In DNA, the CDR3 is TGTGCCAGCTCGCCCGGGACAGGGGACTCACCCCTCCACTTT. The chain has TRBV18 and TRBJ1-6, with TRBD1 identical over 10 bases. CDR1 KGHSH and CDR2 LQKENI come from the germline V gene. V lost 6 bases to trimming and J lost 10 bases; unmatched junction nucleotides: 6. The length of the CDR3 is 14 residues.

The V gene is TRBV11-2, the J gene TRBJ1-3; 10 bases match TRBD1. The CDR3 is made up of 19 amino acids. Germline-derived CDR1 and CDR2 are SGHAT and FQNNGV. Trimming removed 5 bases from V and 1 base from J; junction bases left unmatched: 14. CDR3 in DNA: TGTGCCAGCAGCCGACGGAACCGGGACAGGGGAGGGTCTGGAAACACCATATATTTT. Residues: CASSRRNRDRGGSGNTIYF.

The chain links TRBV5-6 to TRBJ1-1; maybe TRBD1 (5 bases). V was cut by 0 bases and J by 6 bases, with 15 bases left in between. The germline V gene has CDR1 SGHDT and CDR2 YYEEEE. This CDR3 region has 15 residues. Written as DNA, the CDR3 is TGTGCCAGCAGCTTGGGTGGGAGGGGAAAGGCTGAAGCTTTCTTT. It specifies CASSLGGRGKAEAFF.

This clone appeared once. Other DNA sequences of this sample code for an identical CDR3. The genes are TRBV6-5 and TRBJ2-2; no firm D call. V lost 5 bases and J 1 base, leaving 2 bases between the germline ends. The CDR3 has 12 amino acids. CDR1 and CDR2 (germline): MNHEY, SVGAGI. Written as DNA, the CDR3 is TGTGCCAGCAGTCGGAACACCGGGGAGCTGTTTTTT. It codes for CASSRNTGELFF.

Written as DNA, the CDR3 is TGTGCCACCAGTGACCCCCGTGCAGGGCTTAATGAAAAACTGTTTTTT. It is translated as CATSDPRAGLNEKLFF. The chain has TRBV24-1 and TRBJ1-4; D is possibly TRBD1 (5 bases). Germline V CDR1 and CDR2: KGHDR, SFDVKD. This CDR3 has 16 residues. The V end lost 4 bases, the J end lost 4 bases, and 15 bases lay between the germline ends.

This chain connects TRBV10-3 to TRBJ1-4; no firm D call. Germline V gives CDR1 ENHRY, CDR2 SYGVKD. This CDR3 region has 12 residues. V was pared by 4 bases and J by 6 bases, with 6 bases between. As DNA, the CDR3 is TGTGCCATCAGTGCCCCCGATGAAAAACTGTTTTTT. Its protein is CAISAPDEKLFF.

This sequence joins TRBV28 and TRBJ2-3; tentative D call: TRBD2 (7 bases). CDR3 size: 13 residues. V dropped 8 bases and J dropped 3 bases, with 12 bases sitting between them. CDR1 and CDR2 from the germline V gene are MDHEN and SYDVKM. CDR3 sequence: CASGGGSTDTQYF. CDR3 in DNA: TGTGCCAGCGGGGGCGGGAGTACAGATACGCAGTATTTT.

This chain joins TRBV5-4 and TRBJ1-3; possible D gene TRBD1, 6 bases. The V and J ends lost 4 bases and 0 bases respectively, with 17 bases between them. This CDR3 is 17 amino acids long. Germline lookup yields CDR1 SGHNT and CDR2 YYREEE (reference sequence). CDR3: CASSPRQETVSGNTIYF. CDR3 in DNA: TGTGCCAGCAGCCCCCGACAGGAAACGGTCTCTGGAAACACCATATATTTT.

V and J are TRBV30 and TRBJ1-4; possibly TRBD1 for D (6 bases). V shed 8 bases and J shed 0 bases, with 19 bases lying between them. The CDR3 is 16 amino acids. Germline V lookup: CDR1 GTSNPN, CDR2 SVGIG (reference sequence). CDR3 in DNA: TGTGCCGTGGAACAGGGTTCGCTTGCAACTAATGAAAAACTGTTTTTT. It encodes CAVEQGSLATNEKLFF.

The CDR3 loop reads CASSPPGQTNIQYF. CDR3 sequence (DNA): TGTGCCAGCTCACCTCCGGGACAGACAAACATTCAGTACTTC. This chain uses TRBV18 with TRBJ2-4, with 7 bases that match TRBD1. Germline CDR1 KGHSH, CDR2 LQKENI. The V gene end was trimmed by 3 bases and the J gene end by 6 bases; junction bases not matched to a gene: 5. The CDR3 extends over 14 amino acids.

This rearrangement joins TRBV30 to TRBJ1-3, with D perhaps matching TRBD1 (5 bases). CDR1 and CDR2 (germline): GTSNPN, SVGIG (reference sequence). The CDR3 has 15 amino acids. Between the trimmed V and J ends, which lost 1 base and 0 bases, there was a span of 10 bases. The CDR3 DNA sequence: TGTGCCTGGAGTGAAGGGGTTTTCTCTGGAAACACCATATATTTT. Amino acids: CAWSEGVFSGNTIYF.

This sequence joins TRBV21-1 and TRBJ2-2; TRBD1 is taken as the D call from the table, unchecked against the DNA. TRBV21-1 is flagged as a pseudogene. The CDR3 is 16 amino acids. The CDR3 is CASRATASTNTGELFF. CDR3 nucleotide sequence: TGTGCCAGCAGGGCGACAGCGTCTACGAACACCGGGGAGCTGTTTTTT.

This sequence joins TRBV5-8 and TRBJ2-7; D might be TRBD2 (5 bases). The CDR3 loop spans 13 amino acids. V was cut by 2 bases and J by 7 bases, with 13 bases left in between. The germline V gene encodes CDR1 SGHTS and CDR2 YDEGEE. The CDR3 here is CASSLRHEGEQYF. The DNA of the CDR3 is TGTGCCAGCAGCTTAAGACATGAGGGAGAGCAGTACTTC.

This clone has a single count. The J gene is TRBJ1-3, the V gene TRBV18; 9 positions match TRBD1. V shed 3 bases, J shed 3 bases, and the junction held 3 bases outside the gene matches. Germline-derived CDR1 and CDR2 are KGHSH and LQKENI. The CDR3 spans 15 residues. This CDR3 reads CASSPTGGFGNTIYF. CDR3 DNA: TGTGCCAGCTCACCGACAGGGGGTTTTGGAAACACCATATATTTT.

V gene TRBV18 combines with J gene TRBJ2-1; TRBD2 agrees at 11 bases. V shed 5 bases, J shed 6 bases, and the junction held 6 bases outside the gene matches. The V gene's germline CDR1 is KGHSH and CDR2 LQKENI. This CDR3 comprises 15 residues. The CDR3, as DNA: TGTGCCAGCTCATCGCTAGCGGGAGGTCCCAATGAGCAGTTCTTC. Amino acid sequence: CASSSLAGGPNEQFF.

The chain uses TRBV5-1 and TRBJ2-3; maybe TRBD1 (6 bases). The CDR3 covers 17 residues. Germline values: CDR1 SGHRS, CDR2 YFSETQ. Trimming stripped 0 bases from V and 2 bases from J, with 16 bases between. The CDR3 sequence: CASSLAWGRGSTDTQYF. As DNA, the CDR3 is TGCGCCAGCAGCTTGGCCTGGGGGCGCGGGTCCACAGATACGCAGTATTTT. Together with reference TRBV5-1 and TRBJ2-3, the CDR3 gives the full variable domain: KAGVTQTPRYLIKTRGQQVTLSCSPISGHRSVSWYQQTPGQGLQFLFEYFSETQRNKGNFPGRFSGRQFSNSRSEMNVSTLELGDSALYLCASSLAWGRGSTDTQYFGPGTRLTVL.